One and the same sample provided the 24 T cell receptor beta chains below, sequenced in a study of PD-1 blockade in classical Hodgkin lymphoma. The repertoire was sequenced with immunoSEQ multiplex PCR; TCRdb's copy has only in-frame clones and lacks some. Of approximately 98,000 clones in the sample, roughly nine tenths were seen once. Every patient had relapsed following autologous stem cell transplantation, and cohorts differed in brentuximab vedotin exposure. The sequenced sample was peripheral blood mononuclear cells (PBMCs), obtained before the second cycle of nivolumab. The source is a human donor with classical Hodgkin lymphoma.

Only a few counts were recorded for this clone. The genes are TRBV4-3 and TRBJ1-2; D is perhaps TRBD1 (6 bases). This CDR3 contains 15 residues. CDR1 LGHNA and CDR2 YSLEER come from the germline V gene. V lost 0 bases and J lost 6, with 14 bases in between. The CDR3 sequence is CASSQDLQGGHGYTF. The CDR3 nucleotides are TGCGCCAGCAGCCAAGATCTACAGGGCGGTCATGGCTACACCTTC.

The chain has TRBV5-1 and TRBJ2-3; 16 bases line up with TRBD2. The CDR3 spans 16 residues. V shed 4 bases, J shed 4 bases, and the junction held 3 bases outside the gene matches. Germline V gene data show CDR1 as SGHRS and CDR2 as YFSETQ. The CDR3 is CASSQGLAGGPDTQYF. The DNA for the CDR3 is TGCGCCAGCAGCCAGGGACTAGCGGGAGGGCCAGATACGCAGTATTTT.

This chain connects TRBV19 to TRBJ2-1; D not resolved. Trimming stripped 0 bases from V and 0 bases from J, with 6 bases between. Per germline, CDR1 LNHDA and CDR2 SQIVND (reference sequence). CDR3 size: 15 residues. The CDR3 DNA is TGTGCCAGTAGTATAGACTCCCACTCCTACAATGAGCAGTTCTTC. As protein: CASSIDSHSYNEQFF.

This clone was recorded a few times. The chain has TRBV11-2 and TRBJ1-2; D gene unclear. This CDR3 comprises 13 residues. Germline CDR1 SGHAT, CDR2 FQNNGV. V lost 4 bases, J lost 3 bases, and 9 bases lay in between. CDR3 region: CASSYQTDYGYTF. The CDR3 region has the DNA TGTGCCAGCAGCTACCAGACGGACTATGGCTACACCTTC.

Concerning this clone itself: The same CDR3 arises from other DNA sequences in this sample as well. The chain combines TRBV29-1 with TRBJ1-1, with D perhaps TRBD1 (5 bases). The CDR3 contains 14 residues. V shed 0 bases and J shed 1 base, with 9 bases lying between them. Germline V lookup: CDR1 SQVTM, CDR2 ANQGSEA. The CDR3 loop is CSVEDPTGNTEAFF. The CDR3 DNA reads as TGCAGCGTTGAAGACCCAACAGGGAACACTGAAGCTTTCTTT. The full variable domain, its missing parts supplied by reference TRBV29-1 and TRBJ1-1, is SAVISQKPSRDICQRGTSLTIQCQVDSQVTMMFWYRQQPGQSLTLIATANQGSEATYESGFVIDKFPISRPNLTFSTLTVSNMSPEDSSIYLCSVEDPTGNTEAFFGQGTRLTVV.

This chain joins TRBV29-1 and TRBJ1-3, with D uncertain. CDR1 and CDR2 from the germline V gene are SQVTM and ANQGSEA. There are 12 residues in the CDR3. V was shortened by 3 bases and J by 2 bases, with 5 bases between the two germline ends. The CDR3 DNA reads as TGCAGCGTTGACAGCCCTGGAAACACCATATATTTT. This encodes CSVDSPGNTIYF.

The genes are TRBV4-2 and TRBJ1-1, with D possibly being TRBD1 (6 bases). Germline V CDR1 and CDR2: LGHNA, YNFKEQ. This CDR3 has 15 amino acids. Trimming cost V 0 bases and J 5 bases, with 13 bases left between them. This CDR3 is CASSQEGGARTEAFF. The CDR3 bases are TGTGCCAGCAGCCAAGAGGGGGGCGCGAGGACTGAAGCTTTCTTT.

This clone was observed a single time. The chain recombines TRBV28 with TRBJ1-3, with TRBD1 matching 7 bases. The CDR3 totals 17 residues. The germline V gene has CDR1 MDHEN and CDR2 SYDVKM. The junction had 6 bases not matched to a gene; V was cut back by 1 base and J by 0 bases. The CDR3 is CASSLFSTGLSGNTIYF. For the CDR3, the DNA is TGTGCCAGCAGTTTATTCTCGACAGGGCTCTCTGGAAACACCATATATTTT.

The V gene is TRBV19, the J gene TRBJ1-2; TRBD1 matches at 10 bases. The CDR3 has 14 residues. V was pared by 5 bases and J by 8 bases, with 8 bases of the junction left unmatched. CDR1 LNHDA and CDR2 SQIVND come from the germline V gene (reference sequence). The CDR3 here is CASSPDRGTRGYTF. Here the CDR3 DNA reads TGTGCCAGTAGTCCGGACAGGGGGACGCGGGGCTACACCTTC.

The rearrangement uses TRBV27 and TRBJ1-5; D might be TRBD1 (5 bases). Trimming removed 6 bases at V and 6 bases at J, with 12 bases between. The CDR3 is 13 amino acids. Germline V gene sequence: CDR1 MNHEY, CDR2 SMNVEV (reference sequence). The chain's CDR3 is CASSPEGRQPQHF. The CDR3 coding sequence is TGTGCCAGCAGCCCGGAGGGGCGTCAGCCCCAGCATTTT.

V is TRBV4-3 and J is TRBJ2-1; 13 nucleotides line up with TRBD2. Germline V gene sequence: CDR1 LGHNA, CDR2 YSLEER. V dropped 0 bases and J dropped 3; count of bases not matched to a gene: 2. This CDR3 contains 17 residues. CDR3 region: CASSQDWTSGSYNEQFF. The CDR3 region has the DNA TGCGCCAGCAGCCAAGATTGGACTAGCGGGAGCTACAATGAGCAGTTCTTC.

The genes are TRBV15 and TRBJ1-2, with TRBD1 as a possible D gene (5 bases). CDR1 and CDR2 from the germline V gene are LNHNV and YYDKDF (reference sequence). There are 17 residues in the CDR3. Trimming removed 0 bases at V and 0 bases at J, with 14 bases between. CDR3: CATSRDWNDRPNYGYTF. DNA of the CDR3: TGTGCCACCAGCAGAGATTGGAATGACAGACCTAACTATGGCTACACCTTC.

This clone was counted a few times. J is TRBJ2-7 and V is TRBV11-2; 13 bases fit TRBD2. The J segment lost 6 bases and the V segment lost 4 bases, leaving 9 bases of the junction unmatched. The CDR3 consists of 16 residues. From germline, CDR1 is SGHAT and CDR2 FQNNGV. The CDR3 nucleotides read TGTGCCAGCAGCTCTTCACTAGCGGGAGGGCGTGGCGAGCAGTACTTC. Protein: CASSSSLAGGRGEQYF.

Details on this clone: The identical CDR3 is also encoded by other nucleotide sequences in the sample. The chain joins TRBV28 to TRBJ1-1; D remains ambiguous. V lost 5 bases to trimming and J lost 1 base, with 2 bases between them. Germline CDR1 MDHEN, CDR2 SYDVKM. The CDR3 has 11 amino acids. CDR3 region: CASSTNTEAFF. The CDR3 DNA reads as TGTGCCAGCAGTACGAACACTGAAGCTTTCTTT.

The chain employs TRBV6-5 and TRBJ1-2; D is uncertain. This CDR3 region has 14 residues. Between the trimmed V and J ends, which lost 0 bases and 8 bases, there was a span of 13 bases. Germline V gene sequence: CDR1 MNHEY, CDR2 SVGAGI. CDR3 region: CASSYSTGSGGYTF. CDR3 bases: TGTGCCAGCAGTTACTCGACCGGGTCCGGGGGCTACACCTTC.

This clone was detected only once. This chain links TRBV25-1 with TRBJ1-5; 7 bases line up with TRBD1. The V segment lost 2 bases and the J segment 4 bases; nucleotides outside the gene matches: 2. The germline CDR1 and CDR2 sequences are MGHDK and SYGVNS. The CDR3 sequence is 14 residues long. Here the CDR3 reads CASSEGTANQPQHF. The CDR3 DNA reads as TGTGCCAGCAGTGAAGGGACAGCTAATCAGCCCCAGCATTTT. Looking up the rest from reference TRBV25-1 and TRBJ1-5 gives the full variable domain: EADIYQTPRYLVIGTGKKITLECSQTMGHDKMYWYQQDPGMELHLIHYSYGVNSTEKGDLSSESTVSRIRTEHFPLTLESARPSHTSQYLCASSEGTANQPQHFGDGTRLSIL.

The chain combines TRBV21-1 with TRBJ2-4. TRBV21-1 is flagged as a pseudogene. This CDR3 region has 15 residues. The CDR3 sequence is CASSRGKLAKNIQYF. Here the CDR3 DNA reads TGTGCCAGCAGCAGGGGTAAGCTAGCCAAAAACATTCAGTACTTC.

The chain recombines TRBV15 with TRBJ1-1; D gene ambiguous. CDR1 and CDR2 (germline): LNHNV, YYDKDF (reference sequence). Trimming removed 0 bases at V and 8 bases at J, with 4 bases between. This CDR3 spans 11 amino acids. The CDR3 loop is CATSRDGEAFF. CDR3 DNA: TGTGCCACCAGCAGAGACGGGGAAGCTTTCTTT.

J is TRBJ1-3 and V is TRBV18; D gene unclear. V was shortened by 5 bases and J by 0 bases, with 8 bases between the two germline ends. Germline CDR1 and CDR2: KGHSH and LQKENI. CDR3 length: 14 residues. The DNA of the CDR3 is TGTGCCAGCTCATCGATCGGCTCTGGAAACACCATATATTTT. It specifies CASSSIGSGNTIYF.

V gene TRBV11-2 combines with J gene TRBJ2-7; D is perhaps TRBD2 (5 bases). Germline CDR1 SGHAT, CDR2 FQNNGV. V gave up 5 bases and J gave up 7 bases, with 21 bases separating them. The CDR3 runs to 15 residues. CDR3 in DNA: TGTGCCAGCAGCGAAGTAGCGAGAGTCGGGAAAGAGCAGTACTTC. Translation: CASSEVARVGKEQYF.

V gene TRBV30 combines with J gene TRBJ2-7, with D hard to call. CDR3 size: 13 residues. Trimming stripped 0 bases from V and 4 bases from J, with 10 bases between. Germline CDR1 GTSNPN, CDR2 SVGIG (reference sequence). The CDR3 coding sequence is TGTGCCTGGAGTGTACGGATCCTTTACGAGCAGTACTTC. It translates to CAWSVRILYEQYF.

The CDR3 is CASSIGQGAAYEQYF. CDR3 nucleotides: TGTGCCAGTAGTATAGGGCAGGGGGCTGCCTACGAGCAGTACTTC. The chain uses TRBV19 and TRBJ2-7; 8 bases are shared with TRBD1. V lost 1 base, J lost 2 bases, and 4 bases stayed unmatched. The CDR3 loop spans 15 amino acids. Germline CDR1 and CDR2: LNHDA and SQIVND (reference sequence). Full variable domain (missing parts from reference TRBV19 and TRBJ2-7): DGGITQSPKYLFRKEGQNVTLSCEQNLNHDAMYWYRQDPGQGLRLIYYSQIVNDFQKGDIAEGYSVSREKKESFPLTVTSAQKNPTAFYLCASSIGQGAAYEQYFGPGTRLTVT.

This clone was observed a single time. The rearrangement joins TRBV11-2 to TRBJ2-7, with D hard to call. V was cut by 7 bases and J by 3 bases, with 16 bases left in between. CDR1 and CDR2 (germline): SGHAT, FQNNGV. This CDR3 has 14 residues. CDR3: CASNSGNGFYEQYF. CDR3 DNA: TGTGCCAGCAACTCAGGAAATGGGTTCTACGAGCAGTACTTC.

V is TRBV7-2 and J is TRBJ2-3, with D perhaps given as TRBD1 or TRBD2 (5 bases each). Germline V gives CDR1 SGHTA, CDR2 FQGNSA. Trimming pared 4 bases from V and 6 bases from J, leaving 11 bases between. The CDR3 has 13 amino acids. The CDR3 region has the DNA TGTGCCAGCAGCTCGGGACCGCTTGATACGCAGTATTTT. Protein sequence: CASSSGPLDTQYF.